This TCR beta chain was sequenced in a study of blood T cell repertoires in COVID-19. Study as a whole: The samples span acute and convalescent COVID-19 from the United States, Italy and Spain. T cells, B-cell-depleted T cells, or PBMCs provided the cDNA or gDNA that served as material.

How the authors handled the data: Reference gene primer amplification in the assay estimated nucleated cell counts. Profiling relied on immunoSEQ multiplex PCR, and the TCRdb table lists in-frame clones only, not all of them. That table is the source of V, J and clone size, and D and trimming were worked out from the DNA. Here the sample spans approximately 23,000 clones, roughly 88% being singletons. V dropped 0 bases and J dropped 2 bases, with 12 bases sitting between them. Germline V gene data show CDR1 as SGHRS and CDR2 as YFSETQ. CDR3 length: 16 amino acids. The sequence derives from a man in his 70s with acute or convalescent COVID-19. Material for sequencing was peripheral blood. The rearrangement joins TRBV5-1 to TRBJ2-1; D is possibly TRBD2 (5 bases). CDR3 DNA: TGCGCCAGCAGCTTGGGCCTGGGGAGTCCCTACAATGAGCAGTTCTTC. Translated, it gives CASSLGLGSPYNEQFF. Combining the CDR3 with reference TRBV5-1 and TRBJ2-1 gives the whole variable domain KAGVTQTPRYLIKTRGQQVTLSCSPISGHRSVSWYQQTPGQGLQFLFEYFSETQRNKGNFPGRFSGRQFSNSRSEMNVSTLELGDSALYLCASSLGLGSPYNEQFFGPGTRLTVL.